These 23 T cell receptor beta chains came from one sample sequenced in a study of CD8 T cells in ankylosing spondylitis. Their target antigens are unknown. Overall study findings and caveats: A TCR beta motif of under ten highly homologous variants appeared characteristic of ankylosing spondylitis blood.

TCRdb independently ran MiXCR on the 5' RACE reads; one entry per CDR3 protein. Among 500,000 to 650,000 distinct CDR3 sequences listed, 5.3% were seen once. The sequenced sample was blood, either unsorted or a sorted T cell fraction (not recorded which). The receptor source for this set is a male donor with ankylosing spondylitis.

The gene calls are TRBV6-2 or TRBV6-3 and TRBJ2-6; perhaps TRBD1 as D (5 bases). CDR3 length: 15 amino acids. CDR1 and CDR2 from the germline V gene are MNHEY and SVGEGT. V was clipped by 6 bases and J by 1 base, with 10 bases between them. CDR3 DNA sequence: TGTGCCAGCAGCAGGGTCGCGTCTGGGGCCAACGTCCTGACTTTC. This gives the protein CASSRVASGANVLTF.

This clonotype was seen repeatedly, ten times or more. The genes are TRBV27 and TRBJ1-1; D might be TRBD1 (5 bases). The ends were cut back, 6 bases at V and 3 bases at J, with 11 bases in the middle. Germline assignment: CDR1 MNHEY and CDR2 SMNVEV (reference sequence). The CDR3 extends over 13 amino acids. The chain's CDR3 is CASSLSRDTEAFF. The CDR3 DNA reads TGTGCCAGCAGCTTAAGCAGGGACACTGAAGCTTTCTTT.

This clonotype has a count of ten or more. The V and J genes are TRBV24-1 and TRBJ1-4; D is perhaps TRBD1 (6 bases). The CDR3 spans 15 residues. V gave up 4 bases and J gave up 6 bases, with 14 bases separating them. CDR1 is KGHDR and CDR2 is SFDVKD in the germline V gene. CDR3 loop: CATSELQGGHEKLFF. The CDR3 bases are TGTGCCACCAGTGAACTACAGGGAGGGCATGAAAAACTGTTTTTT.

There are many counts of this clonotype. The chain employs TRBV5-1 and TRBJ2-1, with D maybe TRBD2 (5 bases). The CDR3 runs to 15 residues. Trimming stripped 0 bases from V and 7 bases from J, with 14 bases between. Germline assignment: CDR1 SGHRS and CDR2 YFSETQ. CDR3 sequence (DNA): TGCGCCAGCAGCTTGGCCCCGGGGTCAAGGAATGAGCAGTTCTTC. Translation: CASSLAPGSRNEQFF.

The J gene is TRBJ2-7, the V gene TRBV7-3, with D perhaps assigned TRBD1 or TRBD2 (5 bases each). The CDR3 sequence is 15 residues long. Between the trimmed V and J ends, which lost 5 bases and 2 bases, there was a span of 16 bases. Germline V gene lookup returns CDR1 SGHTA and CDR2 FQGTGA. CDR3 loop: CASSLNPGRTYEQYF. In DNA, the CDR3 is TGTGCCAGCAGCCTAAATCCGGGACGAACCTACGAGCAGTACTTC.

This clonotype was counted at least ten times. The chain employs TRBV7-9 and TRBJ1-5; D is uncertain. Germline loops: CDR1 SEHNR, CDR2 FQNEAQ (reference sequence). The CDR3 consists of 15 residues. V was pared by 4 bases and J by 3 bases, with 13 bases between. The CDR3 here is CASSWGHNTNQPQHF. CDR3 DNA: TGTGCCAGCAGCTGGGGTCACAATACCAATCAGCCCCAGCATTTT. Variable domain in full (rest from reference TRBV7-9 and TRBJ1-5): DTGVSQNPRHKITKRGQNVTFRCDPISEHNRLYWYRQTLGQGPEFLTYFQNEAQLEKSRLLSDRFSAERPKGSFSTLEIQRTEQGDSAMYLCASSWGHNTNQPQHFGDGTRLSIL.

This clonotype was picked up many times. This chain links TRBV28 with TRBJ2-1; 9 nucleotides match TRBD2. The CDR3 has 17 amino acids. Looked up from germline, CDR1 is MDHEN and CDR2 is SYDVKM. V was pared by 6 bases and J by 0 bases, with 9 bases of the junction left unmatched. The CDR3 DNA reads TGTGCCAGCAGGACGGATATTAGCGGGAGCTCCTACAATGAGCAGTTCTTC. It specifies CASRTDISGSSYNEQFF.

This clonotype was seen many times. The chain combines TRBV20-1 with TRBJ1-2; 7 bases fit TRBD1. The J segment lost 3 bases and the V segment lost 4 bases, leaving 14 bases of the junction unmatched. This CDR3 spans 16 amino acids. The germline V gene has CDR1 DFQATT and CDR2 SNEGSKA (reference sequence). CDR3 nucleotides: TGCAGTGCTAACAACGCTGGGAGGGGGCAGTACTATGGCTACACCTTC. The encoded protein is CSANNAGRGQYYGYTF.

This clonotype came up many times. This sequence joins TRBV29-1 and TRBJ2-1; D unresolved. The germline CDR1 and CDR2 sequences are SQVTM and ANQGSEA. The CDR3 loop spans 11 amino acids. The CDR3 sequence: CSGVRWDEQFF. Here the CDR3 DNA reads TGCAGTGGGGTTCGATGGGATGAGCAGTTCTTC.

This clonotype was detected ten times or more. V and J are TRBV7-2 and TRBJ2-1; 10 bases agree with TRBD2. Germline values: CDR1 SGHTA, CDR2 FQGNSA. The V and J ends lost 6 bases and 7 bases, in that order; junction bases with no gene match: 9. This CDR3 has 15 amino acids. The CDR3 loop is CASRAYSGGWNEQFF. CDR3 bases: TGTGCCAGCAGGGCATATAGCGGGGGGTGGAATGAGCAGTTCTTC.

V usage is TRBV5-1 and J usage is TRBJ2-5; TRBD1 or TRBD2 may be the D gene (5 bases each). Deletions cut 0 bases from V and 5 bases from J, with 14 bases between. The CDR3 runs 15 residues. In germline, CDR1 is SGHRS, CDR2 YFSETQ. The CDR3 bases are TGCGCCAGCAGCTTGGCGTGGGGGTCCCGGGAGACCCAGTACTTC. Translating it yields CASSLAWGSRETQYF. The variable domain in full, completed from reference TRBV5-1 and TRBJ2-5, reads KAGVTQTPRYLIKTRGQQVTLSCSPISGHRSVSWYQQTPGQGLQFLFEYFSETQRNKGNFPGRFSGRQFSNSRSEMNVSTLELGDSALYLCASSLAWGSRETQYFGPGTRLLVL.

This clonotype came up many times. The chain has TRBV10-3 and TRBJ1-2, with D perhaps matching TRBD1 (5 bases). The ends were cut back, 2 bases at V and 4 bases at J, with 17 bases in the middle. Per the germline V gene, CDR1 is ENHRY and CDR2 is SYGVKD. The CDR3 is made up of 16 amino acids. CDR3: CAISEIWQGLSYGYTF. DNA of the CDR3: TGTGCCATCAGTGAGATATGGCAGGGCCTTAGCTATGGCTACACCTTC.

The DNA of the CDR3 is TGCGCCAGCAGCCAAGCTGCGGGAGGACTTGTTAGCACAGATACGCAGTATTTT. Translating it yields CASSQAAGGLVSTDTQYF. The chain has TRBV4-3 and TRBJ2-3; 8 nucleotides match TRBD2. Unmatched junction bases numbered 9, after V lost 1 base and J lost 0 bases. This CDR3 is built from 18 residues. Germline CDR1 reads LGHNA; CDR2 reads YSLEER.

Only a few counts were recorded for this clonotype. V and J are TRBV6-2 or TRBV6-3 and TRBJ1-2, with D unclear. Germline V gene lookup returns CDR1 MNHEY and CDR2 SVGEGT. Trimming stripped 6 bases from V and 5 bases from J, with 16 bases between. The CDR3 runs to 14 residues. CDR3 sequence reads: CASSPEEVGYGYTF. In nucleotides, the CDR3 is TGTGCCAGCAGCCCTGAAGAGGTTGGTTATGGCTACACCTTC.

This clonotype has only a few counts. The J gene is TRBJ1-1, the V gene TRBV30; no clear D gene. CDR3 length equals 12 residues. Trimming stripped 4 bases from V and 0 bases from J, with 6 bases between. CDR1 and CDR2 from the germline V gene are GTSNPN and SVGIG (reference sequence). As DNA, the CDR3 is TGTGCCTGGAACCGATTGAACACTGAAGCTTTCTTT. Translated, it gives CAWNRLNTEAFF.

This clonotype was counted at least ten times. The rearrangement joins TRBV20-1 to TRBJ1-5; possibly TRBD1 for D (6 bases). The germline V and J ends were trimmed by 4 bases and 7 bases, with 17 bases remaining between them. This CDR3 region has 14 residues. CDR1 and CDR2 from the germline V gene are DFQATT and SNEGSKA (reference sequence). The CDR3 region is CSAKGGGIVQPQHF. The DNA for the CDR3 is TGCAGTGCTAAGGGAGGGGGTATAGTCCAGCCCCAGCATTTT.

This clonotype was detected many times. J is TRBJ2-5 and V is TRBV10-3; D may be TRBD2 (5 bases). V dropped 0 bases and J dropped 2 bases, with 10 bases sitting between them. Germline V gene sequence: CDR1 ENHRY, CDR2 SYGVKD. This CDR3 comprises 15 residues. The DNA of the CDR3 is TGTGCCATCAGTGAGTCGCTGGAGGTGCAAGAGACCCAGTACTTC. Its protein is CAISESLEVQETQYF.

This clonotype was counted at least ten times. The genes are TRBV12-3 or TRBV12-4 and TRBJ2-7; D gene uncertain. V lost 4 bases and J lost 3, with 10 bases in between. The CDR3 totals 13 residues. The CDR3 region is CASSYGRGYEQYF. Written as DNA, the CDR3 is TGTGCCAGCAGTTACGGTCGTGGCTACGAGCAGTACTTC.

This clonotype was seen at least ten times. CDR3 residues: CSATDGTPDTGELFF. As DNA, the CDR3 is TGCAGTGCGACCGACGGGACTCCGGACACCGGGGAGCTGTTTTTT. The chain is built from TRBV20-1 and TRBJ2-2, with a weak D call TRBD2 (6 bases). V dropped 6 bases and J dropped 3 bases, with 17 bases sitting between them. Germline-derived CDR1 and CDR2 are DFQATT and SNEGSKA (reference sequence). The CDR3 runs to 15 residues.

This clonotype was recorded at least ten times. V and J are TRBV7-9 and TRBJ2-7; D may be TRBD1 or TRBD2 (5 bases each). V lost 5 bases, J lost 6 bases, and 14 bases lay in between. In germline, CDR1 is SEHNR, CDR2 FQNEAQ (reference sequence). The CDR3 is made up of 13 amino acids. The CDR3 DNA follows: TGTGCCAGCAGCCAGGGCTCAGGGACCGAGCAGTACTTC. This gives the protein CASSQGSGTEQYF. Full variable domain (outside the CDR3, taken from reference TRBV7-9 and TRBJ2-7): DTGVSQNPRHKITKRGQNVTFRCDPISEHNRLYWYRQTLGQGPEFLTYFQNEAQLEKSRLLSDRFSAERPKGSFSTLEIQRTEQGDSAMYLCASSQGSGTEQYFGPGTRLTVT.

This clonotype was seen at least ten times. The chain uses TRBV27 and TRBJ2-3, with 8 nucleotides matching TRBD1. The CDR3 loop spans 14 amino acids. The V segment lost 5 bases and the J segment 7 bases; nucleotides outside the gene matches: 8. The V gene's germline CDR1 is MNHEY and CDR2 SMNVEV (reference sequence). CDR3 sequence: CASSPGGDLYTQYF. DNA of the CDR3: TGTGCCAGCAGTCCAGGGGGCGATTTGTATACGCAGTATTTT.

This clonotype occurred a few times. The V and J genes are TRBV7-2 and TRBJ2-2, with 8 bases fitting TRBD2. The germline CDR1 and CDR2 sequences are SGHTA and FQGNSA. Trimming cost V 6 bases and J 4 bases; bases outside gene matches: 10. The CDR3 spans 16 residues. CDR3 DNA: TGTGCCAGCAGACCGAGGCGGGGGGCGAGCACCGGGGAGCTGTTTTTT. Protein product: CASRPRRGASTGELFF.

This clonotype appeared many times. The CDR3 coding sequence is TGCAGCGTTGGTCTCGGGACAGGGGACGAGCAGTACTTC. Its translation is CSVGLGTGDEQYF. V gene TRBV29-1 combines with J gene TRBJ2-7, with 10 bases identical to TRBD1. V lost 4 bases, J lost 5 bases, and 5 bases stayed unmatched. In germline, CDR1 is SQVTM, CDR2 ANQGSEA. This CDR3 is built from 13 residues.